Shown below are 12 T cell receptor beta chains from a single sample sequenced in a study of shared clonotypes between healthy human individuals (dated by TCRdb to about 2020). Library construction relied on the immunoSEQ multiplex PCR assay. TCRdb re-hosts the immuneACCESS table, in-frame sequences only. Its copies lack some clones; in the studies checked, an unresolved V gene accounts for under half of them, and the cause for the rest is not known. For this sample the table gives 2,500,000 or so clones, of which 85% to 95% were detected only once. 0.37% of the sample is in the top ten clones. Sequencing was done on a sample of naive CD4+ T cells from PBMCs. Per the publication, the cell subset or site label means: CD45RA+ positively selected. The receptor set was obtained from a young man in good health. Some clones in this sample may be carry-over from other donors' samples.

The chain uses TRBV28 and TRBJ2-1; D not certain. Germline CDR1 reads MDHEN; CDR2 reads SYDVKM. V lost 3 bases, J lost 9 bases, and 9 bases lay in between. This CDR3 comprises 12 residues. For the CDR3, the DNA is TGTGCCAGCAGTTTGATGGAGACTGAGCAGTTCTTC. The encoded protein is CASSLMETEQFF.

This sequence joins TRBV6-5 and TRBJ2-2; D perhaps matches TRBD2 (6 bases). V lost 5 bases to trimming and J lost 13 bases, with 14 bases between them. In germline, CDR1 is MNHEY, CDR2 SVGAGI. CDR3 length: 12 residues. Here the CDR3 reads CASSGYGSRLFF. CDR3 bases: TGTGCCAGCAGTGGTTACGGGAGTAGGCTGTTTTTT.

This rearrangement joins TRBV30 to TRBJ1-2; TRBD1 agrees at 7 bases. Germline V gives CDR1 GTSNPN, CDR2 SVGIG (reference sequence). V gave up 4 bases and J gave up 0 bases; unmatched junction bases: 8. This CDR3 is built from 15 residues. CDR3 residues: CAWIAGGEPNYGYTF. CDR3 bases: TGTGCCTGGATAGCAGGGGGGGAGCCTAACTATGGCTACACCTTC.

The gene calls are TRBV7-8 and TRBJ2-7; TRBD1 aligns across 12 bases. Germline lookup yields CDR1 SGHVS and CDR2 FQNEAQ. V was pared by 1 base and J by 7 bases, with 5 bases of the junction left unmatched. The CDR3 consists of 15 residues. The CDR3: CASSLGGQGAGEQYF. The CDR3 DNA sequence: TGTGCCAGCAGCTTAGGGGGACAGGGGGCAGGGGAGCAGTACTTC. Together with reference TRBV7-8 and TRBJ2-7, the CDR3 gives the full variable domain: GAGVSQSPRYKVAKRGQDVALRCDPISGHVSLFWYQQALGQGPEFLTYFQNEAQLDKSGLPSDRFFAERPEGSVSTLKIQRTQQEDSAVYLCASSLGGQGAGEQYFGPGTRLTVT.

The CDR3 DNA reads TGTGCCAGCAGCCCATTCCGGGACAGGGTCTACAATGAGCAGTTCTTC. Translated: CASSPFRDRVYNEQFF. This chain joins TRBV7-2 and TRBJ2-1, with TRBD1 matching 9 bases. CDR3 size: 16 residues. V was pared by 5 bases and J by 3 bases, with 8 bases of the junction left unmatched. Germline V gene sequence: CDR1 SGHTA, CDR2 FQGNSA.

This sequence joins TRBV29-1 and TRBJ2-2; possible D gene TRBD1, 6 bases. V was shortened by 6 bases and J by 7 bases, with 9 bases between the two germline ends. This CDR3 spans 11 amino acids. Germline V gene lookup returns CDR1 SQVTM and CDR2 ANQGSEA. The CDR3 is CSVRGSGELFF. The CDR3 nucleotides read TGCAGCGTCAGGGGTAGCGGGGAGCTGTTTTTT.

The chain combines TRBV30 with TRBJ2-5; 7 nucleotides align to TRBD1. Judging by the DNA end, TRBJ2-7 fits better; the J call may be wrong. The CDR3 covers 15 residues. CDR1 GTSNPN and CDR2 SVGIG come from the germline V gene (reference sequence). CDR3 residues: CAWSGGPDRAYEQYF. DNA of the CDR3: TGTGCCTGGAGTGGGGGACCAGACAGGGCCTACGAGCAGTACTTC.

This sequence joins TRBV5-1 and TRBJ2-7, with 8 bases aligning to TRBD2. Trimming at V came to 4 bases and at J to 2 bases, leaving 8 bases not matched to a gene. This CDR3 is built from 15 residues. Germline loops: CDR1 SGHRS, CDR2 YFSETQ. The DNA for the CDR3 is TGCGCCAGCAGCCCCCGGGGAGCGGGGGCCTACGAGCAGTACTTC. This gives the protein CASSPRGAGAYEQYF.

The V gene is TRBV21-1, the J gene TRBJ2-7; the D call TRBD1 from the table was never checked on the DNA. TRBV21-1 is tagged as a pseudogene. This CDR3 is 15 amino acids long. The CDR3 nucleotides read TGTGCCAGCAGCAAGAAACCGGGACAGGGAAAGGAGCAGTACTTC. Protein sequence: CASSKKPGQGKEQYF.

The rearrangement uses TRBV11-2 and TRBJ2-1; TRBD1 matches at 7 bases. V shed 3 bases, J shed 7 bases, and the junction held 6 bases outside the gene matches. CDR3 length: 14 residues. CDR1 and CDR2 from the germline V gene are SGHAT and FQNNGV. The CDR3 spells CASSFDRASNEQFF. The CDR3 DNA follows: TGTGCCAGCAGCTTCGACAGGGCCAGTAATGAGCAGTTCTTC.

The CDR3 protein is CASSQDYSASYEQYF. The DNA of the CDR3 is TGCGCCAGCAGCCAAGATTACTCCGCTTCCTACGAGCAGTACTTC. The chain has TRBV4-1 and TRBJ2-7; D is undetermined. V gave up 0 bases and J gave up 1 base, with 10 bases separating them. Germline V gene sequence: CDR1 MGHRA, CDR2 YSYEKL. The CDR3 loop spans 15 amino acids.

The rearrangement joins TRBV6-1 to TRBJ1-2; unclear D gene. Germline V lookup: CDR1 MNHNS, CDR2 SASEGT. With 4 bases removed from V and 0 bases from J, the gap between germline ends came to 12 bases. The CDR3 has 15 amino acids. CDR3 in DNA: TGTGCCAGCAGTGCTCCAGAAAGGGCTAACTATGGCTACACCTTC. The encoded protein is CASSAPERANYGYTF.